Below, 24 T cell receptor beta chains from the same sample are listed, as sequenced in a study of shared clonotypes between healthy human individuals. CD45RO-negative CD8 cells positively selected for CCR7 made up the naive population, which excluded terminally differentiated effector memory CD45RA+ cells. TCRdb's table, derived via immunoSEQ multiplex PCR, lists solely in-frame clones and lacks some. The repertoire holds about 2 million clones, with about 94% as singletons. Input material: naive CD8+ T cells sorted from blood. The receptors originated from a young man in good health.

The chain uses TRBV7-3 and TRBJ2-3, with D perhaps TRBD2 (5 bases). V was cut by 2 bases and J by 6 bases, with 12 bases left in between. From germline, CDR1 is SGHTA and CDR2 FQGTGA. This CDR3 spans 14 amino acids. The CDR3, as DNA: TGTGCCAGCAGCTTAGAGCTGGGAGCGGATACGCAGTATTTT. Protein sequence: CASSLELGADTQYF.

About this clone: Other DNA sequences within the sample encode an identical CDR3. V usage is TRBV5-1 and J usage is TRBJ2-1; no clear D gene. This CDR3 is built from 14 residues. The ends were cut back, 4 bases at V and 0 bases at J, with 8 bases in the middle. The V gene's germline CDR1 is SGHRS and CDR2 YFSETQ. The CDR3 coding sequence is TGCGCCAGCAGCCTCGGTGGCTCCTACAATGAGCAGTTCTTC. It translates to CASSLGGSYNEQFF.

The chain is built from TRBV28 and TRBJ1-4; D may be TRBD1 (6 bases). This CDR3 is built from 15 residues. Trimming removed 2 bases at V and 7 bases at J, with 14 bases between. Germline loops: CDR1 MDHEN, CDR2 SYDVKM. The DNA of the CDR3 is TGTGCCAGCAGTTTAGATACAGGGTTGAGTGAAAAACTGTTTTTT. Residues: CASSLDTGLSEKLFF.

The gene calls are TRBV10-1 and TRBJ2-2, with 9 nucleotides matching TRBD1. The CDR3 consists of 15 residues. Trimming removed 4 bases from V and 6 bases from J; junction bases left unmatched: 6. The germline V gene encodes CDR1 WNHNN and CDR2 SYGVQD (reference sequence). CDR3 in amino acids: CASSGGTGWSGELFF. CDR3 in DNA: TGCGCCAGCAGTGGGGGGACAGGGTGGTCCGGGGAGCTGTTTTTT.

The V and J genes are TRBV7-9 and TRBJ2-7; 12 bases match TRBD1. V lost 4 bases to trimming and J lost 4 bases; unmatched junction nucleotides: 5. The CDR3 runs 15 residues. Germline CDR1 is SEHNR and CDR2 is FQNEAQ (reference sequence). CDR3 DNA sequence: TGTGCCAGCAGCTCCCGGGACAGGGGGCAGTACGAGCAGTACTTC. Its protein product is CASSSRDRGQYEQYF.

The chain uses TRBV4-1 and TRBJ2-5, with 10 bases lining up with TRBD2. CDR1 is MGHRA and CDR2 is YSYEKL in the germline V gene. V trimming: 0 bases; J trimming: 3 bases; junction bases outside the gene matches: 4. CDR3 length: 16 residues. The CDR3 loop is CASSQEKAGGKETQYF. DNA of the CDR3: TGCGCCAGCAGCCAAGAAAAAGCGGGGGGGAAAGAGACCCAGTACTTC.

A word on this clone: The sample contains more than one DNA sequence encoding this CDR3. The chain couples TRBV30 to TRBJ2-7; D gene ambiguous. Per germline, CDR1 GTSNPN and CDR2 SVGIG (reference sequence). The CDR3 sequence is 11 residues long. The V end lost 2 bases, the J end lost 6 bases, and 8 bases lay between the germline ends. The chain's CDR3 is CAWSLGSEQYF. CDR3 bases: TGTGCCTGGAGTCTGGGTAGCGAGCAGTACTTC. Full variable domain (rest looked up from reference TRBV30 and TRBJ2-7): SQTIHQWPATLVQPVGSPLSLECTVEGTSNPNLYWYRQAAGRGLQLLFYSVGIGQISSEVPQNLSASRPQDRQFILSSKKLLLSDSGFYLCAWSLGSEQYFGPGTRLTVT.

This chain links TRBV5-6 with TRBJ2-7; the D call may be TRBD1 or TRBD2 (6 bases each). The CDR3 runs 14 residues. Per the germline V gene, CDR1 is SGHDT and CDR2 is YYEEEE. Trimming took off 4 bases at V and 2 bases at J, with 13 bases between the two ends. The CDR3 reads CASSTGAKPYEQYF. CDR3 nucleotides: TGTGCCAGCAGCACGGGGGCCAAGCCCTACGAGCAGTACTTC.

The chain joins TRBV6-6 to TRBJ1-4; 10 nucleotides match TRBD1. The CDR3 is 16 residues long. V lost 2 bases, J lost 14 bases, and 14 bases stayed unmatched. Germline CDR1 MNHNY, CDR2 SVGAGI (reference sequence). CDR3 amino acids: CASSYPGTGDLETLFF. The CDR3 nucleotides are TGTGCCAGCAGTTACCCCGGGACAGGGGATCTGGAAACGCTGTTTTTT.

The genes are TRBV12-5 and TRBJ2-3, with D perhaps TRBD2 (5 bases). The CDR3 is made up of 17 amino acids. V was clipped by 4 bases and J by 1 base, with 18 bases between them. CDR1 is LGHNT and CDR2 is FRNRAP in the germline V gene. CDR3: CASGSGEGKVGTDTQYF. The CDR3 DNA is TGTGCTAGTGGTTCGGGCGAGGGTAAGGTGGGCACAGATACGCAGTATTTT.

The chain links TRBV6-4 to TRBJ1-3; tentative D call: TRBD1 (5 bases). The CDR3 has 15 residues. V was shortened by 10 bases and J by 0 bases, with 16 bases between the two germline ends. CDR1 MRHNA and CDR2 SNTAGT come from the germline V gene. CDR3 amino acids: CATFRDVNSGNTIYF. CDR3 nucleotides: TGTGCCACCTTCCGGGACGTCAACTCTGGAAACACCATATATTTT.

The chain recombines TRBV28 with TRBJ2-5, with 7 bases identical to TRBD2. V shed 6 bases, J shed 4 bases, and the junction held 8 bases outside the gene matches. The CDR3 spans 14 residues. From germline, CDR1 is MDHEN and CDR2 SYDVKM. The CDR3 DNA reads TGTGCCAGCAGGTTCGTCGGGGAGGGAGAGACCCAGTACTTC. It translates to CASRFVGEGETQYF.

The V call is TRBV15, the J call TRBJ2-3; D is ambiguous. The V end was cut by 9 bases, the J end by 4 bases, with 14 bases between. The germline V gene has CDR1 LNHNV and CDR2 YYDKDF (reference sequence). The CDR3 totals 13 residues. The CDR3 loop is CATYFQDADTQYF. CDR3 nucleotides: TGTGCCACTTACTTCCAGGACGCAGATACGCAGTATTTT.

CDR3 coding DNA: TGTGCCAGCAGTTTGGACCCTTCGTCAGGCGGTGGCTACACCTTC. Its translation: CASSLDPSSGGGYTF. The chain carries TRBV6-6 and TRBJ1-2; D call uncertain. The CDR3 sequence is 15 residues long. Germline V gene lookup returns CDR1 MNHNY and CDR2 SVGAGI (reference sequence). Trimming pared 4 bases from V and 7 bases from J, leaving 19 bases between.

The gene calls are TRBV11-2 and TRBJ2-7; TRBD2 matches at 7 bases. V lost 0 bases to trimming and J lost 1 base; unmatched junction nucleotides: 9. The CDR3 consists of 17 residues. The germline V gene has CDR1 SGHAT and CDR2 FQNNGV. The CDR3 DNA follows: TGTGCCAGCAGCTTAGATCGTTCGGGGGGACGGTCCTACGAGCAGTACTTC. Amino acids: CASSLDRSGGRSYEQYF. The full variable domain, completed using reference TRBV11-2 and TRBJ2-7, is EAGVAQSPRYKIIEKRQSVAFWCNPISGHATLYWYQQILGQGPKLLIQFQNNGVVDDSQLPKDRFSAERLKGVDSTLKIQPAKLEDSAVYLCASSLDRSGGRSYEQYFGPGTRLTVT.

The chain links TRBV27 to TRBJ1-1; possible D gene TRBD1, 6 bases. CDR1 is MNHEY and CDR2 is SMNVEV in the germline V gene (reference sequence). The V gene lost 6 bases and the J gene lost 2 bases, with 19 bases spanning the gap. The CDR3 loop spans 16 amino acids. The DNA for the CDR3 is TGTGCCAGCAGCCGCATCCTCGGGACACAAAACACTGAAGCTTTCTTT. Translation: CASSRILGTQNTEAFF.

The CDR3 loop is CASLAGELFF. The CDR3 coding sequence is TGCGCCAGCCTCGCCGGGGAGCTGTTTTTT. V usage is TRBV10-2 and J usage is TRBJ2-2, with no clear D. V was cut by 8 bases and J by 6 bases, with 4 bases left in between. Germline V CDR1 and CDR2: WSHSY, SAAADI. The CDR3 runs 10 residues.

CDR3 in amino acids: CATSETSGAPKDTQYF. CDR3 coding DNA: TGCGCCACCTCGGAGACTAGCGGGGCCCCTAAGGATACGCAGTATTTT. This rearrangement joins TRBV5-1 to TRBJ2-3; 11 positions match TRBD2. This CDR3 contains 16 residues. Germline V gene lookup returns CDR1 SGHRS and CDR2 YFSETQ. J lost 6 bases, V lost 9 bases, and 15 bases had no gene match.

The CDR3 sequence is CAWTWSGNTGELFF. In DNA, the CDR3 is TGTGCCTGGACCTGGTCGGGAAACACCGGGGAGCTGTTTTTT. J is TRBJ2-2 and V is TRBV30; weak D call: TRBD2 (5 bases). The CDR3 has 14 amino acids. The germline V gene has CDR1 GTSNPN and CDR2 SVGIG (reference sequence). V lost 4 bases, J lost 2 bases, and 11 bases lay in between.

V usage is TRBV7-8 and J usage is TRBJ2-1; 7 positions match TRBD1. Per germline, CDR1 SGHVS and CDR2 FQNEAQ. The CDR3 contains 16 residues. J was trimmed by 3 bases and V by 2 bases; bases with no gene match: 7. CDR3 residues: CASSLSRDSFYNEQFF. CDR3 DNA sequence: TGTGCCAGCAGCTTATCCAGGGACAGCTTCTACAATGAGCAGTTCTTC.

Of note for this clone: Other nucleotide sequences in the sample specify the same CDR3. The CDR3 DNA reads as TGCAGCGTGGAGGGGGGTGGGGAGACCCAGTACTTC. Its protein is CSVEGGGETQYF. This sequence joins TRBV29-1 and TRBJ2-5; either TRBD1 or TRBD2 may supply D (6 bases each). There are 12 residues in the CDR3. The germline CDR1 and CDR2 sequences are SQVTM and ANQGSEA. The ends were cut back, 6 bases at V and 5 bases at J, with 13 bases in the middle.

This sequence joins TRBV6-6 and TRBJ2-7; a weak D match, TRBD2 (5 bases). Trimming took off 2 bases at V and 5 bases at J, with 10 bases between the two ends. Looked up from germline, CDR1 is MNHNY and CDR2 is SVGAGI (reference sequence). The CDR3 has 13 amino acids. CDR3 protein: CASSYGSVDEQYF. CDR3 in DNA: TGTGCCAGCAGTTACGGGAGCGTGGACGAGCAGTACTTC.

The DNA for the CDR3 is TGTGCCAGCAGTTACTCGGGCAGGTTACCTTACGAGCAGTACTTC. As protein: CASSYSGRLPYEQYF. The J gene is TRBJ2-7, the V gene TRBV6-5; unclear D gene. V was clipped by 0 bases and J by 4 bases, with 13 bases between them. CDR3 length equals 15 residues. The V gene's germline CDR1 is MNHEY and CDR2 SVGAGI.

The rearrangement joins TRBV29-1 to TRBJ2-7; 7 nucleotides agree with TRBD2. CDR1 is SQVTM and CDR2 is ANQGSEA in the germline V gene. The CDR3 contains 13 residues. The V segment lost 7 bases and the J segment 2 bases; nucleotides outside the gene matches: 8. The CDR3 is CSASWGGTYEQYF. In nucleotides, the CDR3 is TGCAGCGCGTCATGGGGGGGGACCTACGAGCAGTACTTC.